These 13 T cell receptor beta chains were sequenced from one sample in a study of spatial heterogeneity in lung cancer. Study findings and constraints: Tracking of tumor mutation counts was seen in expanded intratumoral alpha and beta TCR counts.

The time point here: sample taken at primary tumor resection. What these receptors recognize is not known. TCRdb re-derived calls from the 5' RACE reads in MiXCR, one entry per CDR3 protein. The table has under 9,500 distinct CDR3 sequences, more than 7% seen once. The starting material was lung tumor tissue, obtained at surgery. Receptors were obtained from a male donor with early-stage non-small cell lung cancer.

By proportion, this clonotype is medium-sized. The library was prepared for alpha chains; this beta chain is a stray read, so its frequency means little. The chain recombines TRBV6-1 with TRBJ2-3; 8 nucleotides align to TRBD2. Germline CDR1 and CDR2: MNHNS and SASEGT. The CDR3 covers 14 residues. V shed 8 bases, J shed 7 bases, and the junction held 11 bases outside the gene matches. The CDR3 DNA reads as TGTGCCAGCTTTGGGTACGGGAGGGCGAATACGCAGTATTTT. Protein sequence: CASFGYGRANTQYF.

As concerns this clonotype: This sequence may be a read error, since a much larger clone differs from it by one base. This beta chain is a stray read from a library made for alpha chains; its abundance is not meaningful. V gene TRBV19 combines with J gene TRBJ1-5; D not certain. In germline, CDR1 is LNHDA, CDR2 SQIVND (reference sequence). The CDR3 spans 13 residues. CDR3 residues: CASSILSQQPRHF. CDR3 DNA: TGTGCCAGTAGTATCCTTTCACAGCAGCCCCGGCATTTT. Supplemented by reference TRBV19 and TRBJ1-5, the full variable domain reads DGGITQSPKYLFRKEGQNVTLSCEQNLNHDAMYWYRQDPGQGLRLIYYSQIVNDFQKGDIAEGYSVSREKKESFPLTVTSAQKNPTAFYLCASSILSQQPRHFGDGTRLSIL.

By frequency in the sample, this clonotype is medium-sized. The size of this beta chain means little, since it is a stray read in a library made for alpha chains. The chain joins TRBV12-3 or TRBV12-4 to TRBJ2-5, with 13 bases fitting TRBD2. The CDR3 is made up of 17 amino acids. Trimming at V came to 7 bases and at J to 8 bases, leaving 16 bases not matched to a gene. The CDR3 sequence: CASTGGTSGVRSGTQYF. In nucleotides, the CDR3 is TGTGCCAGCACCGGTGGGACTAGCGGGGTCCGGTCAGGTACCCAGTACTTC.

Relative to its sample, this clonotype is medium-sized. This beta chain turned up in a library designed for alpha chains; as an off-target read, its abundance says little. This chain connects TRBV7-2 to TRBJ1-2, with TRBD1 as a possible D gene (6 bases). There are 17 residues in the CDR3. Trimming pared 3 bases from V and 5 bases from J, leaving 22 bases between. From germline, CDR1 is SGHTA and CDR2 FQGNSA. CDR3 nucleotides: TGTGCCAGCAGCTTTCGACAGGACAGCCGAAGCCTTTATGGCTACACCTTC. Translation gives CASSFRQDSRSLYGYTF.

Only a few counts were recorded for this clonotype. Being off target in a library aimed at alpha chains, this beta chain has a size of little meaning. The rearrangement uses TRBV6-5 and TRBJ2-7; the match to TRBD2 covers 14 bases. CDR1 is MNHEY, CDR2 SVGAGI, per germline. Trimming at V came to 6 bases and at J to 10 bases, leaving 8 bases not matched to a gene. CDR3 size: 14 residues. The CDR3, as DNA: TGTGCCAGCAGACGTCCGGGACTAGCGGGAGACCAGTACTTC. Protein sequence: CASRRPGLAGDQYF.

A note on this clonotype: This may stem from a read error, because a much larger clone lies one nucleotide away. This beta chain turned up in a library designed for alpha chains; as an off-target read, its abundance says little. The chain links TRBV30 to TRBJ1-3; tentative D call: TRBD1 (5 bases). Trimming stripped 4 bases from V and 0 bases from J, with 10 bases between. From germline, CDR1 is GTSNPN and CDR2 SVGIG (reference sequence). CDR3 size: 14 residues. The CDR3 bases are TGTGCCTGGACAGGGTACGACTCTGGAAACACCATATATTTT. This gives the protein CAWTGYDSGNTIYF. Variable domain in full (rest from reference TRBV30 and TRBJ1-3): SQTIHQWPATLVQPVGSPLSLECTVEGTSNPNLYWYRQAAGRGLQLLFYSVGIGQISSEVPQNLSASRPQDRQFILSSKKLLLSDSGFYLCAWTGYDSGNTIYFGEGSWLTVV.

This clonotype is medium-sized (0.01 to 0.1%) within its sample. Since the library was made to target alpha chains, this beta chain is a stray read and its abundance is not meaningful. This chain links TRBV6-2 or TRBV6-3 with TRBJ2-2, with 8 bases that match TRBD1. V dropped 2 bases and J dropped 5; count of bases not matched to a gene: 16. CDR1 and CDR2 (germline): MNHEY, SVGEGT. The CDR3 spans 19 residues. In nucleotides, the CDR3 is TGTGCCAGCAGTTACCAAAGAACCGCAGGGGGCCGGAGAACCGGGGAGCTGTTTTTT. Translation gives CASSYQRTAGGRRTGELFF.

This clonotype counts as medium-sized (0.01 to 0.1%). Found in a library prepared for alpha chains, this beta chain is an off-target read, and its abundance has little meaning. V is TRBV10-3 and J is TRBJ1-2; D is uncertain. Germline V gene data show CDR1 as ENHRY and CDR2 as SYGVKD. This CDR3 comprises 11 residues. Trimming pared 6 bases from V and 6 bases from J, leaving 8 bases between. The DNA of the CDR3 is TGTGCCATCAGGAAGTTGGATGGCTACACCTTC. Its translation: CAIRKLDGYTF.

Within the sample, this clonotype is medium-sized. This beta chain appears as a stray read in a library generated for alpha chains; its size is not informative. The CDR3 here is CASTLWFNSNTEAFF. CDR3 bases: TGTGCCAGCACCCTTTGGTTTAACAGCAACACTGAAGCTTTCTTT. The chain carries TRBV12-3 or TRBV12-4 and TRBJ1-1; D gene unclear. V shed 7 bases and J shed 2 bases, with 17 bases lying between them. The length of the CDR3 is 15 residues.

This clonotype was seen ten or more times. This beta chain turned up in a library designed for alpha chains; as an off-target read, its abundance says little. The rearrangement joins TRBV6-2 or TRBV6-3 to TRBJ2-3, with a tentative D call TRBD2 (6 bases). Per germline, CDR1 MNHEY and CDR2 SVGEGT. The V and J ends lost 10 bases and 2 bases respectively, with 22 bases between them. This CDR3 is 16 amino acids long. Written as DNA, the CDR3 is TGTGCCATGTCCCTTCTTCTGGCGGGGAACACAGATACGCAGTATTTT. It encodes CAMSLLLAGNTDTQYF.

By share, this clonotype ranks as medium-sized. A library prepared for alpha chains yielded this beta chain as an off-target read; its size is of little meaning. The rearrangement links TRBV5-1 to TRBJ2-5, with a weak D call TRBD2 (7 bases). V dropped 7 bases and J dropped 5 bases, with 21 bases sitting between them. The CDR3 runs 15 residues. Germline loops: CDR1 SGHRS, CDR2 YFSETQ. The CDR3 nucleotides are TGCGCCAGCCAAAGTGGGGGCGGGAGTACTGAGACCCAGTACTTC. Its protein is CASQSGGGSTETQYF.

This clonotype rates as medium-sized. With the library built for alpha chains, this beta chain is off target and its frequency is not meaningful. The V and J genes are TRBV5-1 and TRBJ2-2; 10 positions agree with TRBD1. The germline V gene encodes CDR1 SGHRS and CDR2 YFSETQ. The CDR3 loop spans 15 amino acids. The V and J ends lost 3 bases and 5 bases, in that order; junction bases with no gene match: 4. CDR3 bases: TGCGCCAGCAGCTCCGGGACAGGGGAAACCGGGGAGCTGTTTTTT. Protein sequence: CASSSGTGETGELFF.

This clonotype is classed as medium-sized (0.01 to 0.1%). Within a library made for alpha chains, this beta chain is off target, and its count is uninformative. V usage is TRBV15 and J usage is TRBJ1-2, with D perhaps TRBD1 (6 bases). This CDR3 has 15 amino acids. Per the germline V gene, CDR1 is LNHNV and CDR2 is YYDKDF (reference sequence). Between the trimmed V and J ends, which lost 5 bases and 7 bases, there was a span of 20 bases. CDR3 sequence (DNA): TGTGCCACCAGCCTACCCGCCCCCGGGGGCGCTGGCTACACCTTC. Translated, it gives CATSLPAPGGAGYTF.